This T cell receptor (beta chain) came from a study of blood T cell repertoires in COVID-19. Study-level information: COVID-19 samples, acute and convalescent, were from the United States, Italy and Spain.

The authors' processing: Reference gene primer amplification yielded estimated nucleated cell counts. Generated by immunoSEQ multiplex PCR, the TCRdb table keeps only in-frame clones and is missing some. Clone size and the V and J calls come from that table; the DNA yielded D and trimming. The sample has 200,000 to 250,000 clones, approximately 90% seen once; the top ten hold about a tenth. Deletions cut 0 bases from V and 3 bases from J, with 9 bases between. Germline V gene lookup returns CDR1 KGHSH and CDR2 LQKENI. CDR3 length: 15 residues. The chain employs TRBV18 and TRBJ1-5; D not certain. The sample consisted of PBMCs or T cells enriched from blood (not recorded which). The TCR was taken from a man aged 25 to 45 who had recovered from COVID-19. This chain's CDR3 is CASSPPGSDNQPQHF. CDR3 bases: TGTGCCAGCTCACCACCAGGGAGCGACAATCAGCCCCAGCATTTT.